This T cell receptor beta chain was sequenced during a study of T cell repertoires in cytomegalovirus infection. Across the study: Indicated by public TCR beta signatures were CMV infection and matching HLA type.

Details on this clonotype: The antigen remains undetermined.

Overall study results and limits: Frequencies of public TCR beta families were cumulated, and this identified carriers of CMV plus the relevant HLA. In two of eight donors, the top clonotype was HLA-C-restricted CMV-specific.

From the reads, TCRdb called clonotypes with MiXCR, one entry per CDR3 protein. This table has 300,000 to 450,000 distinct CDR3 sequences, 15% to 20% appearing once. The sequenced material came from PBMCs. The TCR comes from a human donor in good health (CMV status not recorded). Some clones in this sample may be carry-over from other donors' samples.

The chain's CDR3 is CASNPGLAGDDTQYF. The CDR3, as DNA: TGTGCCAGCAACCCGGGACTAGCGGGGGACGATACGCAGTATTTT. The genes are TRBV7-7 and TRBJ2-3; 14 positions match TRBD2. Germline lookup yields CDR1 SSHAT and CDR2 FNYEAQ (reference sequence). The ends lost 7 bases at V and 6 bases at J; junction bases unmatched: 6. This CDR3 spans 15 amino acids.